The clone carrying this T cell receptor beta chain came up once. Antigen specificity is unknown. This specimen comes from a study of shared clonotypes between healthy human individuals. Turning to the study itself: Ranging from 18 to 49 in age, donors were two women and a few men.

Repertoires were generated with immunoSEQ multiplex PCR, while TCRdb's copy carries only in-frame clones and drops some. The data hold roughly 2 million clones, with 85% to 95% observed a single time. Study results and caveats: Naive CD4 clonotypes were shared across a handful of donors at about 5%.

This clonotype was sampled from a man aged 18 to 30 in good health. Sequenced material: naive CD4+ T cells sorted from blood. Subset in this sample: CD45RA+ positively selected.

This CDR3 is CASTPGTVGNSPLHF. In DNA, the CDR3 is TGTGCCAGCACGCCAGGAACAGTGGGGAATTCACCCCTCCACTTT. V gene TRBV27 combines with J gene TRBJ1-6; D gene uncertain. The CDR3 has 15 amino acids. CDR1 and CDR2 from the germline V gene are MNHEY and SMNVEV (reference sequence). Trimming shortened V by 7 bases and J by 7 bases, and 17 bases separated the two germline ends.